The entry below describes one T cell receptor (beta chain). Its target antigen remains unknown. Base-call qualities are not available, and no considerably larger clone is one nucleotide away. Sequencer: Illumina NovaSeq 6000. TCRalpha and TCRbeta cDNA libraries were built by 5'RACE with constant-segment primers, adding sample barcodes and unique molecular identifiers. Trizol reagent was used to extract RNA from every sample. Amplification of the libraries took two PCR steps, and the second step added a second sample barcode plus Illumina TruSeq adapters. Libraries were sequenced on an Illumina NovaSeq with 2 x 150 bp paired-end reads. The paper's processing steps were these. Reads were demultiplexed and collapsed into UMI-guided consensus sequences with migec v1.2.7. With mixcr v2.1.11, UMI consensuses were aligned to TRA and TRB V and J templates and assembled into clonotypes. Clonotypes were classified as expanded or contracted when called significant by both edgeR and NoisET, with noise models trained on biological replicates. edgeR calls used a false discovery rate-adjusted p below 0.01 and a log2 fold-change threshold of 1. As an exploratory analysis of dynamics, max-normalized trajectories of the 1000 most abundant clonotypes were examined by PCA with hierarchical clustering. Separately sequenced CD4+ and CD8+ repertoires were used to assign the CD4 or CD8 phenotype of responding clones. TCRdb reworked the public reads: Q25 trimming with fastp, MiXCR clone assembly, productive beta chains retained. Every CDR3 protein is listed once, alongside the most common genes and DNA of its rows. Clone size and V and J calls follow TCRdb, not the original study. Recorded for this sample are hundreds of thousands of distinct CDR3 sequences; roughly 17% of them occurred a single time. Roughly 21% of the sample lies in the top ten.

Trimming takes 2 bases from V and 3 bases from J, and the germline ends sit 12 bases apart. The CDR3 sequence holds 14 residues, the cysteine and phenylalanine included. Just the 42-base CDR3 DNA is kept, in frame starting at base 1. CDR1 and CDR2 are drawn from the germline V gene: SGHRS, YFSETQ. PBMCs were isolated by Ficoll-Paque density gradient centrifugation. The data stem from a study of T-cell memory formation after mild COVID-19 (dated by TCRdb to about 2021). In the study overall: TCR sequence clusters from the two donors were found to be largely donor specific. Two young, previously healthy adult volunteers, one female and one male, were included in the cohort. In a couple of donors, T-cell clones that expanded and contracted after mild COVID-19 were followed by sequencing TCRalpha and TCRbeta repertoires longitudinally.

The investigation overall reported the following: Contracting CD4+ clones appeared mostly in the CM and EM memory subsets, whereas CD8+ clones were enriched in EMRA. The detection of some responding clones in pre-infection memory suggests that pre-existing cross-reactive memory T cells joined the SARS-CoV-2 response. Clones contracting from day 15 to 85 had balanced CD4/CD8 phenotypes, while a second wave expanding from day 15 to 37 was biased towards CD4+. Whether the second-wave clones peaking on day 37 were SARS-CoV-2 specific was not confirmed. Only a couple of mild cases were covered by the study, and larger cohorts that include severe cases with pre-infection samples were considered necessary.

This chain is built from TRBV5-1 and TRBJ2-7, and possibly TRBD1, on 5 matching bases. The material sequenced was PBMCs or a T cell subset sorted from them (not recorded which). The sequence was collected from a man aged 18 to 30 who had mild COVID-19 (a few samples of this study predate the infection). The sample titles of this study are shuffled in the database, so cell type and time point are left out; the donor was told from shared clones. The sequenced DNA is TGCGCCAGCAGCTTTGGCCTAGGGGACTACGAGCAGTACTTC. The resulting protein is CASSFGLGDYEQYF.